Only a few counts were recorded for the clone carrying this TCR beta chain. Its antigen is still unknown. The authors built TCR beta libraries using iRepertoire HTBI primers and Arm-PCR of CDR3 regions. TCRdb called the multiplex PCR reads again in MiXCR, with one record for every CDR3 protein. The sample yields more than 300,000 distinct CDR3 sequences, roughly a sixth seen once. This entry belongs to a study of regulatory T cells in long-lasting Graves disease. Broader study findings: Persistent disease was associated with favored TRBV28 usage and with favored use of TRBJ1-2 and TRBJ2-5.

The time point is: newly diagnosed GD, antithyroid drugs for less than 3 months. Following extraction of RNA from PBMCs, that RNA was used to make the TCR library. The V end was cut by 3 bases, the J end by 2 bases, with 14 bases between. Germline CDR1 reads LGHNA; CDR2 reads YSLEER. The CDR3 is 15 residues long. The sequences come from peripheral blood mononuclear cells (PBMCs), collected at new diagnosis, from a patient treated with antithyroid drugs. This receptor was obtained from a female donor with Graves disease. The chain uses TRBV4-3 and TRBJ2-7; D possibly matches TRBD1 or TRBD2 (5 bases each). CDR3 loop: CASSQGFPGPYEQYF. The DNA for the CDR3 is TGCGCCAGCAGCCAGGGGTTTCCGGGGCCCTACGAGCAGTACTTC.